The next 27 T cell receptor beta chains were all read from a single sample in a study of blood T cell repertoires in COVID-19. The protocol was immunoSEQ multiplex PCR, while the TCRdb copy is restricted to in-frame clones and leaves out a portion. In the table there are more than 200,000 clones, around 80% of which are singletons. The sample comprised peripheral blood. Receptors originate from a man between 35 and 55 years old with acute or convalescent COVID-19.

The chain carries TRBV5-4 and TRBJ2-1, with 10 bases lining up with TRBD2. Germline-derived CDR1 and CDR2 are SGHNT and YYREEE (reference sequence). The ends lost 0 bases at V and 9 bases at J; junction bases unmatched: 6. This CDR3 has 15 residues. The CDR3 coding sequence is TGTGCCAGCAGCTTGGTTCCAGCGGGAGGGACTGAGCAGTTCTTC. This gives the protein CASSLVPAGGTEQFF. Looking up the rest from reference TRBV5-4 and TRBJ2-1 gives the full variable domain: ETGVTQSPTHLIKTRGQQVTLRCSSQSGHNTVSWYQQALGQGPQFIFQYYREEENGRGNFPPRFSGLQFPNYSSELNVNALELDDSALYLCASSLVPAGGTEQFFGPGTRLTVL.

V usage is TRBV7-2 and J usage is TRBJ2-3; D is perhaps TRBD2 (6 bases). This CDR3 spans 16 amino acids. V lost 4 bases to trimming and J lost 0 bases, with 14 bases between them. Germline CDR1 and CDR2: SGHTA and FQGNSA. The CDR3 sequence: CASSSRPAGSTDTQYF. CDR3 DNA sequence: TGTGCCAGCAGCTCCCGTCCAGCGGGTAGCACAGATACGCAGTATTTT.

J is TRBJ2-7 and V is TRBV9, with TRBD2 identical over 8 bases. The germline V gene encodes CDR1 SGDLS and CDR2 YYNGEE. After removal of 0 bases from V and 6 bases from J, the junction contained 11 bases not matched to a gene. The CDR3 has 16 residues. Here the CDR3 reads CASSVAIGGGLSEQYF. Here the CDR3 DNA reads TGTGCCAGCAGCGTAGCTATCGGGGGGGGCCTTTCCGAGCAGTACTTC.

The chain has TRBV19 and TRBJ1-6; 9 bases are a match to TRBD1. Germline CDR1 reads LNHDA; CDR2 reads SQIVND (reference sequence). The ends lost 3 bases at V and 6 bases at J; junction bases unmatched: 3. CDR3 length equals 15 residues. The CDR3 loop reads CASSIAGQGNSPLHF. The CDR3 DNA reads as TGTGCCAGTAGTATTGCGGGACAGGGTAATTCACCCCTCCACTTT.

The rearrangement joins TRBV2 to TRBJ1-2, with TRBD1 matching 10 bases. Germline values: CDR1 SNHLY, CDR2 FYNNEI. V shed 6 bases and J 4 bases; nucleotides not matched to a gene: 8. The CDR3 loop spans 15 amino acids. This CDR3 reads CASRVPGQGTYGYTF. The CDR3 DNA follows: TGTGCCAGCAGGGTTCCGGGACAGGGGACCTATGGCTACACCTTC. The full variable domain, in which reference TRBV2 and TRBJ1-2 provide the parts outside the CDR3, is EPEVTQTPSHQVTQMGQEVILRCVPISNHLYFYWYRQILGQKVEFLVSFYNNEISEKSEIFDDQFSVERPDGSNFTLKIRSTKLEDSAMYFCASRVPGQGTYGYTFGSGTRLTVV.

This clone occurred once. This sequence joins TRBV5-1 and TRBJ2-6; possibly TRBD1 for D (6 bases). The CDR3 covers 14 residues. Germline V lookup: CDR1 SGHRS, CDR2 YFSETQ. V gave up 5 bases and J gave up 4 bases, with 10 bases separating them. CDR3 in amino acids: CASSWTAGANVLTF. CDR3 DNA sequence: TGCGCCAGCAGTTGGACAGCCGGGGCCAACGTCCTGACTTTC.

This chain joins TRBV5-3 and TRBJ2-7, with 8 positions matching TRBD1. TRBV5-3 is flagged as an ORF with uncertain function. The V gene end was trimmed by 2 bases and the J gene end by 4 bases; junction bases not matched to a gene: 8. The CDR3 length is 15 residues. CDR3 loop: CARSFTQDRVYEQYF. The CDR3 nucleotides are TGTGCCAGAAGCTTCACTCAGGACAGGGTGTACGAGCAGTACTTC.

The chain is built from TRBV7-9 and TRBJ2-7; D gene uncertain. The germline V and J ends were trimmed by 5 bases and 3 bases, with 5 bases remaining between them. Germline lookup yields CDR1 SEHNR and CDR2 FQNEAQ (reference sequence). This CDR3 is 11 amino acids long. This chain's CDR3 is CASSPDYEQYF. The CDR3 DNA follows: TGTGCCAGCAGCCCAGACTACGAGCAGTACTTC. Combining the CDR3 with reference TRBV7-9 and TRBJ2-7 gives the whole variable domain DTGVSQNPRHKITKRGQNVTFRCDPISEHNRLYWYRQTLGQGPEFLTYFQNEAQLEKSRLLSDRFSAERPKGSFSTLEIQRTEQGDSAMYLCASSPDYEQYFGPGTRLTVT.

The chain carries TRBV6-2 or TRBV6-3 and TRBJ2-3; weak D call: TRBD1 (6 bases). CDR1 is MNHEY and CDR2 is SVGEGT in the germline V gene. Between the trimmed V and J ends, which lost 0 bases and 0 bases, there was a span of 16 bases. The length of the CDR3 is 18 residues. CDR3 DNA: TGTGCCAGCAGTTACTCCCCCCTGAGTAGGGGGAGCACAGATACGCAGTATTTT. This gives the protein CASSYSPLSRGSTDTQYF.

The chain carries TRBV4-1 and TRBJ2-5, with a tentative D call TRBD2 (6 bases). This CDR3 is 14 amino acids long. Germline-derived CDR1 and CDR2 are MGHRA and YSYEKL. V was pared by 4 bases and J by 1 base, with 10 bases between. CDR3: CASSLGGIQETQYF. The DNA of the CDR3 is TGCGCCAGCAGCCTAGGCGGGATCCAAGAGACCCAGTACTTC.

This chain connects TRBV4-2 to TRBJ2-7; 11 positions match TRBD1. Unmatched junction bases numbered 1, after V lost 1 base and J lost 2 bases. The CDR3 totals 15 residues. Germline V gives CDR1 LGHNA, CDR2 YNFKEQ. The CDR3 DNA reads TGTGCCAGCAGCCAAGGGACAGGGGGCCCCTACGAGCAGTACTTC. Translated: CASSQGTGGPYEQYF.

The chain employs TRBV5-1 and TRBJ2-3, with a possible D match to TRBD1 (5 bases). Germline values: CDR1 SGHRS, CDR2 YFSETQ. V was pared by 0 bases and J by 4 bases, with 9 bases between. The CDR3 sequence is 14 residues long. CDR3 region: CASSLGGYPDTQYF. CDR3 in DNA: TGCGCCAGCAGCTTGGGGGGCTACCCAGATACGCAGTATTTT.

The chain has TRBV11-2 and TRBJ2-2; tentative D call: TRBD2 (6 bases). Germline assignment: CDR1 SGHAT and CDR2 FQNNGV. The CDR3 loop spans 14 amino acids. Trimming took off 5 bases at V and 7 bases at J, with 14 bases between the two ends. The CDR3 bases are TGTGCCAGCAGCCCGTGGGGAGGTGGCGGGGAGCTGTTTTTT. This encodes CASSPWGGGGELFF.

V is TRBV4-3 and J is TRBJ2-1; 9 bases agree with TRBD2. V lost 4 bases, J lost 6 bases, and 10 bases stayed unmatched. The CDR3 is made up of 16 amino acids. Looked up from germline, CDR1 is LGHNA and CDR2 is YSLEER. The CDR3 DNA is TGCGCCAGCAGCCGGGACTTAGCGGGAGACTCCAATGAGCAGTTCTTC. Its translation: CASSRDLAGDSNEQFF.

V gene TRBV27 combines with J gene TRBJ2-7; possibly TRBD2 for D (6 bases). CDR3 size: 15 residues. With 5 bases removed from V and 2 bases from J, the gap between germline ends came to 16 bases. CDR1 and CDR2 from the germline V gene are MNHEY and SMNVEV (reference sequence). The CDR3 region is CASSRYSGTTYEQYF. The DNA for the CDR3 is TGTGCCAGCAGTCGATATAGCGGAACAACCTACGAGCAGTACTTC.

This clone was counted between two and nine times. The V and J genes are TRBV27 and TRBJ1-2, with TRBD1 identical over 7 bases. The CDR3 covers 19 residues. V shed 2 bases and J 2 bases; nucleotides not matched to a gene: 17. Germline assignment: CDR1 MNHEY and CDR2 SMNVEV (reference sequence). The CDR3: CASSLRRSGWTGSNYGYTF. DNA for the CDR3: TGTGCCAGCAGTTTAAGGAGATCCGGGTGGACAGGTTCCAACTATGGCTACACCTTC.

The chain recombines TRBV9 with TRBJ1-3, with TRBD1 as a possible D gene (5 bases). The CDR3 is 15 residues long. Trimming shortened V by 4 bases and J by 3 bases, and 14 bases separated the two germline ends. Germline assignment: CDR1 SGDLS and CDR2 YYNGEE. The CDR3 is CASSHNGAVGNTIYF. The CDR3 DNA follows: TGTGCCAGCAGCCATAATGGGGCAGTTGGAAACACCATATATTTT.

This clone has a handful of counts. The V gene is TRBV5-8, the J gene TRBJ1-2, with TRBD1 matching 10 bases. V was clipped by 2 bases and J by 7 bases; unmatched bases: 5. The CDR3 has 14 residues. Per germline, CDR1 SGHTS and CDR2 YDEGEE. The CDR3 region has the DNA TGTGCCAGCAGCTTACGCCGGACAGGGGGTGGCTACACCTTC. Protein: CASSLRRTGGGYTF.

The chain carries TRBV24-1 and TRBJ2-7; 7 bases fit TRBD1. From germline, CDR1 is KGHDR and CDR2 SFDVKD. CDR3 length: 15 amino acids. V was clipped by 5 bases and J by 4 bases; unmatched bases: 10. The CDR3 nucleotides read TGTGCCACCAGTGTCCACCGGGACAGAGTTTACGAGCAGTACTTC. It is translated as CATSVHRDRVYEQYF.

This chain's CDR3 is CASSYSPGGTLFF. CDR3 nucleotide sequence: TGTGCCAGCAGTTACTCGCCGGGAGGGACGCTGTTTTTT. The chain employs TRBV6-5 and TRBJ2-2; 8 positions match TRBD2. Unmatched junction bases numbered 4, after V lost 0 bases and J lost 13 bases. The CDR3 covers 13 residues. Germline values: CDR1 MNHEY, CDR2 SVGAGI.

The chain combines TRBV6-6 with TRBJ1-1; TRBD1 is a possible D gene (5 bases). Trimming removed 6 bases from V and 4 bases from J, with 15 bases in between. CDR1 is MNHNY, CDR2 SVGAGI, per germline (reference sequence). The CDR3 spans 14 residues. CDR3 sequence reads: CASSRGGGGTEAFF. The CDR3 coding sequence is TGTGCCAGCAGCCGGGGGGGAGGTGGCACTGAAGCTTTCTTT.

This rearrangement joins TRBV7-2 to TRBJ1-1; TRBD1 matches at 8 bases. This CDR3 is 15 amino acids long. V lost 4 bases to trimming and J lost 6 bases; unmatched junction nucleotides: 10. The germline V gene has CDR1 SGHTA and CDR2 FQGNSA. The CDR3 region is CASSSTGEEGAEAFF. The CDR3, as DNA: TGTGCCAGCAGCTCGACAGGGGAGGAAGGAGCTGAAGCTTTCTTT.

The rearrangement joins TRBV7-9 to TRBJ2-7; the match to TRBD1 covers 7 bases. The CDR3 is 14 amino acids. Unmatched junction bases numbered 6, after V lost 6 bases and J lost 1 base. CDR1 and CDR2 from the germline V gene are SEHNR and FQNEAQ (reference sequence). Here the CDR3 reads CASRDGTASYEQYF. The DNA of the CDR3 is TGTGCCAGCAGAGACGGGACAGCTTCCTACGAGCAGTACTTC.

This sequence joins TRBV5-4 and TRBJ1-2; D not resolved. CDR3 length equals 13 residues. CDR1 is SGHNT, CDR2 YYREEE, per germline (reference sequence). V lost 2 bases, J lost 6 bases, and 11 bases lay in between. As DNA, the CDR3 is TGTGCCAGCAGCTTACCCAGGAACGATGGCTACACCTTC. Translated: CASSLPRNDGYTF.

The V call is TRBV20-1, the J call TRBJ1-2; D is possibly TRBD1 (5 bases). The CDR3 covers 11 residues. CDR1 is DFQATT and CDR2 is SNEGSKA in the germline V gene (reference sequence). Trimming shortened V by 2 bases and J by 4 bases, and 5 bases separated the two germline ends. In nucleotides, the CDR3 is TGCAGTGCTAGACAGGGCTATGGCTACACCTTC. It yields the protein CSARQGYGYTF.

V usage is TRBV5-1 and J usage is TRBJ2-5; D gene ambiguous. Germline V gene sequence: CDR1 SGHRS, CDR2 YFSETQ. The V and J ends lost 4 bases and 2 bases respectively, with 12 bases between them. This CDR3 is built from 14 residues. The CDR3 loop is CASSPLLRQETQYF. In DNA form, the CDR3 reads TGCGCCAGCAGCCCCCTACTAAGACAAGAGACCCAGTACTTC.

This clone has just one count. The chain uses TRBV7-2 and TRBJ2-3; TRBD1 might be the D (6 bases). Trimming stripped 4 bases from V and 2 bases from J, with 10 bases between. CDR1 and CDR2 from the germline V gene are SGHTA and FQGNSA. This CDR3 comprises 14 residues. DNA of the CDR3: TGTGCCAGCAGCTCTCAGGGACACACAGATACGCAGTATTTT. It is translated as CASSSQGHTDTQYF.